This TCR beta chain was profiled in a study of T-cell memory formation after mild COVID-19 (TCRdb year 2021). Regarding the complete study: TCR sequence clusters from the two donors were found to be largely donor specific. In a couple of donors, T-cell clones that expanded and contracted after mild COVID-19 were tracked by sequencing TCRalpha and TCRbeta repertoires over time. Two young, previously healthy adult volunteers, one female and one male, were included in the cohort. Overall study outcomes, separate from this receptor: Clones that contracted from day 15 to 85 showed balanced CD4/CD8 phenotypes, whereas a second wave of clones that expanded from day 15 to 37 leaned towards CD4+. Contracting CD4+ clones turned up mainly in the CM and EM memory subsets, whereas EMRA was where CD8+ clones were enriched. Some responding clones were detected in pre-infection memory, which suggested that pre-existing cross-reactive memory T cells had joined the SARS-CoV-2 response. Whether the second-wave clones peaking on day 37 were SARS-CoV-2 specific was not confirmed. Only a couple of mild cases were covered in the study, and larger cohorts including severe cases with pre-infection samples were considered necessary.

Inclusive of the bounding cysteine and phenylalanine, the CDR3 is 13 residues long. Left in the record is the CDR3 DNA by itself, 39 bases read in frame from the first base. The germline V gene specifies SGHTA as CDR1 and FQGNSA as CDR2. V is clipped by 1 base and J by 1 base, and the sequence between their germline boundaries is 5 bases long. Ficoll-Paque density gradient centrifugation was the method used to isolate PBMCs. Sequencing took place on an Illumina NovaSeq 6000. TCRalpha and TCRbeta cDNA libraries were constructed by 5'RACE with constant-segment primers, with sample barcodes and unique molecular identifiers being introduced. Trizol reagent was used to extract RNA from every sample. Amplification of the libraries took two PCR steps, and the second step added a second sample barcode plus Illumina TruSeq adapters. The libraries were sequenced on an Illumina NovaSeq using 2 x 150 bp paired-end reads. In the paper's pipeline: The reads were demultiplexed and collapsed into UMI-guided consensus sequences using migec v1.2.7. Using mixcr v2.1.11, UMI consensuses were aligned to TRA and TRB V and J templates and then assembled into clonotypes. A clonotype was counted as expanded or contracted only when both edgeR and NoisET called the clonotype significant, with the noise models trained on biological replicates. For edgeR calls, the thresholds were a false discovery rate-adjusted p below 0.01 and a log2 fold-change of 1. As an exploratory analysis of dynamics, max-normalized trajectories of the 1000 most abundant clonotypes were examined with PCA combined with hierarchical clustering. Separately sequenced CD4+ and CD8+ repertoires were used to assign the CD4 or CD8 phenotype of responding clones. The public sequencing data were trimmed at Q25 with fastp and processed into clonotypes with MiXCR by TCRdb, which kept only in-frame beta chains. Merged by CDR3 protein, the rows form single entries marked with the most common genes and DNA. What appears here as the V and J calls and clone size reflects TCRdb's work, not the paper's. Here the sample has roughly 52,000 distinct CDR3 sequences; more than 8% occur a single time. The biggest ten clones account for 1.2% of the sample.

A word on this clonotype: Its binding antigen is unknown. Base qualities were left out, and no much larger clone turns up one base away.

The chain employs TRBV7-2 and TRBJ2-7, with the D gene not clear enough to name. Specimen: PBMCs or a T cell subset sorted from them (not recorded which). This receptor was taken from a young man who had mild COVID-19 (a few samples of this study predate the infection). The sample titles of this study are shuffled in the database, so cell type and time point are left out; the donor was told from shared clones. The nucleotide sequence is TGTGCCAGCAGCTTAGGCCCATCCTACGAGCAGTACTTC. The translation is CASSLGPSYEQYF.